The TCR beta chain under discussion was sequenced for a study of blood T cells in healthy people across ages. General study points: Both naive CD4+ cell counts and diversity were greater in long-lived donors than in aged donors. With naive T cell percentage, TCR beta diversity showed a strong correlation.

Primers used in a second PCR of roughly 7 to 12 cycles were a sample-barcoded 5' primer and a J-beta primer mix. All cDNA molecules were each tagged by a template-switch adaptor with 12 random nucleotides. A minimum of 2.5 million CDR3-containing paired-end reads was obtained for each sample. TCRdb reprocessed the 5' RACE reads with MiXCR, giving one entry per CDR3 protein. The sample lists some 700,000 distinct CDR3 sequences, around 40% occurring once. Per the germline V gene, CDR1 is DFQATT and CDR2 is SNEGSKA (reference sequence). CDR3 length equals 11 residues. With respect to this clonotype: The antigen is unknown.

The receptor was derived from a woman aged 55-70 years in good health. The chain carries TRBV20-1 and TRBJ2-5; D gene unclear. The J call may not be correct, given that the DNA end is closer to TRBJ2-7. Specimen: blood. The DNA of the CDR3 is TGCAGTGCCAGTACTTTGTTCGAGCAGTACTTC. It specifies CSASTLFEQYF.